The clone carrying this T cell receptor (beta chain) was detected only once. The target antigen is unknown. These data belong to a study of cytomegalovirus exposure and HLA in healthy donors. PCR employed 60 Vbeta and 13 Jbeta primers. Sequencing was performed with immunoSEQ multiplex PCR; in TCRdb, only in-frame clones are kept and a portion is missing. Here the sample spans 150,000 to 200,000 clones, roughly 80% being singletons. Findings and limits, study-wide: A later analysis found most CMV-associated TCR beta chains apparently HLA-restricted.

Germline V CDR1 and CDR2: SGHRS, YFSETQ. V lost 2 bases, J lost 6 bases, and 6 bases stayed unmatched. The length of the CDR3 is 14 residues. The sequence was collected from a girl under 18 in good health and CMV-seropositive. Sequencing was carried out using PBMCs. The chain has TRBV5-1 and TRBJ1-2; 8 bases agree with TRBD1. CDR3 bases: TGCGCCAGCAGCTTCTCGGACAGGGCGAATGGCTACACCTTC. This gives the protein CASSFSDRANGYTF.